A single T cell receptor (beta chain) is shown here with its context. The antigen is undetermined. The data originate from a study of vaccination effects on CD4 cells after COVID-19. Using immunoSEQ multiplex PCR, the repertoire was profiled, and TCRdb retains in-frame clones only, with some absent. The sample records under 35,000 clones, around 70% being singletons. Per germline, CDR1 MNHEY and CDR2 SVGAGI. The CDR3 runs to 13 residues. The V end lost 5 bases, the J end lost 4 bases, and 9 bases lay between the germline ends. Investigators separated out CD4+ T cells once around nine days of culture had passed. Participants were vaccinated with two doses of either the BNT162b2 or mRNA-1273 vaccine.

The sample consisted of CD4+ T cells from PBMCs cultured without peptide, taken after COVID-19 vaccination. This receptor was obtained from a human donor who received a COVID-19 vaccine. This chain uses TRBV6-5 with TRBJ1-3, with unresolved D. The CDR3 loop is CASSTGQGNTIYF. CDR3 bases: TGTGCCAGCAGTACCGGGCAGGGAAACACCATATATTTT.